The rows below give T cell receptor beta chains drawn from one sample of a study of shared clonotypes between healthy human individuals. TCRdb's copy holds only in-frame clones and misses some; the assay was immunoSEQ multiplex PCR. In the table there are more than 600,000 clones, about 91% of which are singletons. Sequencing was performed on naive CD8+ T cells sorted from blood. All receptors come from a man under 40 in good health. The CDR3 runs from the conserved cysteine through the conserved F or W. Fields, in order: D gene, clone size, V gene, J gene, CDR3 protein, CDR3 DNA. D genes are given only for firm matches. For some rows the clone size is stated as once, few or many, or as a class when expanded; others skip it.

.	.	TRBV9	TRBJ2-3	CASGGKVDMDF	TGTGCCAGCGGGGGGAAGGTTGATATGGATTTT
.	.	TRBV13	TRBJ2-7	CASSLGAPGPYEQYF	TGTGCCAGCAGCTTAGGCGCACCAGGTCCCTACGAGCAGTACTTC
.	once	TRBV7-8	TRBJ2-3	CASSLADTDTQYF	TGTGCCAGCAGCTTAGCCGACACAGATACGCAGTATTTT
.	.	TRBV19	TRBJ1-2	CASSFSTEGPHGYTF	TGTGCCAGTAGTTTTTCTACTGAGGGGCCGCATGGCTACACCTTC
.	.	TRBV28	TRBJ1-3	CASIGGNTIYF	TGTGCCAGCATTGGGGGAAACACCATATATTTT
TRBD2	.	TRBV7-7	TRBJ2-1	CASSLALADYNEQFF	TGTGCCAGCAGCTTAGCCCTAGCGGATTACAATGAGCAGTTCTTC
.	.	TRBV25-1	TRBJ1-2	CASSEWGTDGYGYTF	TGTGCCAGCAGTGAGTGGGGGACGGACGGGTATGGCTACACCTTC
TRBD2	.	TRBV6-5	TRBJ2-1	CASMLRESNEQFF	TGTGCCAGCATGTTGCGGGAGAGCAATGAGCAGTTCTTC
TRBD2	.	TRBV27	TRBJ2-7	CASSSAPAGATFYEQYF	TGTGCCAGCAGTTCGGCCCCAGCGGGAGCCACTTTCTACGAGCAGTACTTC
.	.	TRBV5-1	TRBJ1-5	CASSLGGAQHDQPQHF	TGCGCCAGCAGCTTGGGTGGAGCCCAGCATGATCAGCCCCAGCATTTT
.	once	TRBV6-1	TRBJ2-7	CASNPGDYGQYF	TGTGCCAGCAACCCGGGAGACTACGGGCAGTACTTC
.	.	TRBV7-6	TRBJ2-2	CASSLDWAASNTGELFF	TGTGCCAGCAGCTTAGACTGGGCGGCCTCGAACACCGGGGAGCTGTTTTTT
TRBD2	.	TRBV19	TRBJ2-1	CATGLAVSYNEQFF	TGTGCCACTGGACTAGCGGTGTCCTACAATGAGCAGTTCTTC
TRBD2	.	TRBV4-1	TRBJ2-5	CASSQGLAGEETQYF	TGCGCCAGCAGCCAAGGACTAGCGGGTGAGGAGACCCAGTACTTC
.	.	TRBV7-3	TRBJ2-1	CASSLTIHEQFF	TGTGCCAGCAGCTTAACAATCCATGAGCAGTTCTTC
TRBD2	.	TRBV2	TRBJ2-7	CASREASGPDEQYF	TGTGCCAGCAGGGAAGCTAGCGGACCTGACGAGCAGTACTTC
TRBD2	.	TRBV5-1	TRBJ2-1	CASSKGLAGNNEQFF	TGCGCCAGCAGCAAGGGACTAGCGGGAAACAATGAGCAGTTCTTC
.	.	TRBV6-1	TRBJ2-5	CASSEGGETQYF	TGTGCCAGCAGTGAAGGAGGAGAGACCCAGTACTTC
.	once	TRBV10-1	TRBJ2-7	CASSRIPSTYEQYF	TGCGCCAGCAGTCGAATCCCATCAACCTACGAGCAGTACTTC
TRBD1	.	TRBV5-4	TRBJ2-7	CASSVRDRSYEQYF	TGTGCCAGCAGTGTCAGGGACAGAAGCTACGAGCAGTACTTC
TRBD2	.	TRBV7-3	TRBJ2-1	CASSLGTSNNEQFF	TGTGCCAGCAGCCTCGGGACTAGCAACAATGAGCAGTTCTTC
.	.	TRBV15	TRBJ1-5	CATSREIGGALTQHF	TGTGCCACCAGCAGAGAAATAGGAGGGGCCTTAACCCAGCATTTT
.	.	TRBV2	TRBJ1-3	CASSERNTIYF	TGTGCCAGCAGTGAGAGAAACACCATATATTTT
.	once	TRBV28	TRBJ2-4	CASSPTPRQGGFENIQYF	TGTGCCAGCAGTCCTACCCCTCGACAGGGAGGATTTGAAAACATTCAGTACTTC
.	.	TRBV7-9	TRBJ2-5	CASTPGTGETQYF	TGTGCCAGCACCCCAGGGACTGGAGAGACCCAGTACTTC
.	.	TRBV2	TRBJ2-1	CASRDGPNSYNEQFF	TGTGCCAGCAGGGACGGACCGAACTCCTACAATGAGCAGTTCTTC
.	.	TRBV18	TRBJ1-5	CASSPIPNNQPQHF	TGTGCCAGCTCACCAATCCCAAATAATCAGCCCCAGCATTTT
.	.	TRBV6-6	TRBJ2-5	CASSLPGETQYF	TGTGCCAGCAGTTTACCGGGGGAGACCCAGTACTTC
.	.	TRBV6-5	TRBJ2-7	CASTQDPDYEQYF	TGTGCCAGCACCCAGGACCCGGACTACGAGCAGTACTTC
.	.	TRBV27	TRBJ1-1	CASSMGRFTEAFF	TGTGCCAGCAGTATGGGGCGGTTCACTGAAGCTTTCTTT
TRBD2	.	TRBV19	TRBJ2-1	CASTHLAGDYLSQFF	TGTGCCAGTACACACCTGGCGGGAGACTATTTGTCGCAGTTCTTC
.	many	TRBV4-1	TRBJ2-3	CASSQVLGSTDTQYF	TGCGCCAGCAGCCAGGTACTAGGTAGCACAGATACGCAGTATTTT
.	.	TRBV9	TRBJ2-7	CASSEGLDSPYEQYF	TGTGCCAGCAGCGAGGGACTCGACTCTCCCTACGAGCAGTACTTC
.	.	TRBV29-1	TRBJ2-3	CSVDRTGTDTQYF	TGCAGCGTTGACAGGACCGGCACAGATACGCAGTATTTT
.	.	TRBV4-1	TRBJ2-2	CASSPRAGELFF	TGCGCCAGCAGCCCGAGAGCCGGAGAGCTGTTTTTT
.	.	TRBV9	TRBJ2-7	CASSVAGGIYEQYF	TGTGCCAGCAGCGTAGCAGGGGGGATCTACGAGCAGTACTTC
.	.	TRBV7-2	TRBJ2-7	CASSLRLSFSYEQYF	TGTGCCAGCAGCTTAAGACTGAGCTTCTCCTACGAGCAGTACTTC
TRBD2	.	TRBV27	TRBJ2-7	CASSFSGRWEQYF	TGTGCCAGCAGTTTCAGCGGGAGATGGGAGCAGTACTTC
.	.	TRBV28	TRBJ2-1	CASSRSEQFF	TGTGCCAGCAGTAGGAGTGAGCAGTTCTTC
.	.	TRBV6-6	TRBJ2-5	CASSSLGLRYQETQYF	TGTGCCAGCAGTTCCCTGGGACTCCGGTACCAAGAGACCCAGTACTTC
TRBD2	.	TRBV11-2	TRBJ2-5	CASSFPSGRVETQYF	TGTGCCAGCAGCTTTCCTAGCGGGAGGGTGGAGACCCAGTACTTC
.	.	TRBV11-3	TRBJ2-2	CASSLSPLYSGELFF	TGTGCCAGCAGCTTAAGTCCGCTTTATTCCGGGGAGCTGTTTTTT
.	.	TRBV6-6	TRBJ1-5	CASSYLRDGNQPQHF	TGTGCCAGCAGTTACCTCCGGGACGGCAATCAGCCCCAGCATTTT
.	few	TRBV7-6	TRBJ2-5	CASSTDGETQYF	TGTGCCAGCAGCACGGACGGAGAGACCCAGTACTTC
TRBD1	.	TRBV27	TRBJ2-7	CASSLRGQASYEQYF	TGTGCCAGCAGCCTACGAGGACAGGCGTCCTACGAGCAGTACTTC
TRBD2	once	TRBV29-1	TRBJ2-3	CSVEEVAGDPDTQYF	TGCAGCGTTGAAGAGGTAGCGGGAGATCCAGATACGCAGTATTTT
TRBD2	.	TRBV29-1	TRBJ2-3	CSVGGVAGVSADTQYF	TGCAGCGTTGGGGGGGTGGCGGGAGTATCCGCAGATACGCAGTATTTT
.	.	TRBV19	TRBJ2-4	CASSIAGLAKNIQYF	TGTGCCAGTAGTATAGCGGGACTAGCCAAAAACATTCAGTACTTC